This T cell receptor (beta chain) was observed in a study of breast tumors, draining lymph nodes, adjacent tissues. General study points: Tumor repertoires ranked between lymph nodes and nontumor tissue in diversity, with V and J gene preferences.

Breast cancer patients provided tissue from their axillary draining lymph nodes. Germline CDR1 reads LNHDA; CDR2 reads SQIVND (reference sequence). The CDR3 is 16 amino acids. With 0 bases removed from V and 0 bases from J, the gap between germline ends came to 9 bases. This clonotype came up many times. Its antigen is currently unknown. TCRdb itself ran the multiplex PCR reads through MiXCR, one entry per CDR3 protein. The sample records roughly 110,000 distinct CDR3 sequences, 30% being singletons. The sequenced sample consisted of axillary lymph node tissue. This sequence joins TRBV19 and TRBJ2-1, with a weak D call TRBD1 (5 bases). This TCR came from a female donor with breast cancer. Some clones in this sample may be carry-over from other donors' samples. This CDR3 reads CASSIEGHSSYNEQFF. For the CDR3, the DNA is TGTGCCAGTAGTATAGAGGGGCATAGCTCCTACAATGAGCAGTTCTTC.